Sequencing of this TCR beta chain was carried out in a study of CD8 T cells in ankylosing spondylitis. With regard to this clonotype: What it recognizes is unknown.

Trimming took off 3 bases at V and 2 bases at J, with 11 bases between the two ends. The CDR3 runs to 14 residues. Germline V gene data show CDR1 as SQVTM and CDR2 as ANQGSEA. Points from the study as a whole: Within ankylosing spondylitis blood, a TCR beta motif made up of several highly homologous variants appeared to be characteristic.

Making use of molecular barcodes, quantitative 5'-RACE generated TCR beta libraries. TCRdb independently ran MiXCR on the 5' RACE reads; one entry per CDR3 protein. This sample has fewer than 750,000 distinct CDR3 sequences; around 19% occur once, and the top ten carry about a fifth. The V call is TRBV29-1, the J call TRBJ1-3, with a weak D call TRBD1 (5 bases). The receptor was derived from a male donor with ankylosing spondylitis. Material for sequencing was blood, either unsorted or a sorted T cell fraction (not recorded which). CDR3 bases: TGCAGCGTTGACCCCCGGGACGCTGGAAACACCATATATTTT. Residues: CSVDPRDAGNTIYF.